The 8 T cell receptor beta chains below all came from one sample that was sequenced in a study of response to subunit inactivated influenza vaccine. TCRdb re-derived calls from the RT-PCR reads in MiXCR, one entry per CDR3 protein. The sample lists about 700,000 distinct CDR3 sequences; around 15% were seen once. Sequenced here: PBMCs from blood, sampled about 14 days before vaccination. The receptors stem from a man aged 45-65 years who received an inactivated influenza vaccine.

This sequence joins TRBV9 and TRBJ2-1; tentatively, D is TRBD2 (5 bases). The length of the CDR3 is 14 residues. The V and J ends lost 0 bases and 2 bases respectively, with 6 bases between them. Per germline, CDR1 SGDLS and CDR2 YYNGEE. CDR3 DNA sequence: TGTGCCAGCAGCGTAGACGGGGCCTACAATGAGCAGTTCTTC. Translating it yields CASSVDGAYNEQFF. The entire variable domain, with the rest obtained from reference TRBV9 and TRBJ2-1, is as follows: DSGVTQTPKHLITATGQRVTLRCSPRSGDLSVYWYQQSLDQGLQFLIQYYNGEERAKGNILERFSAQQFPDLHSELNLSSLELGDSALYFCASSVDGAYNEQFFGPGTRLTVL.

The J gene is TRBJ2-3, the V gene TRBV24-1; 8 nucleotides line up with TRBD2. With V trimmed by 4 bases and J by 2 bases, 7 bases remained unmatched. The V gene's germline CDR1 is KGHDR and CDR2 SFDVKD. The CDR3 runs 16 residues. The CDR3 reads CATSEASSGYTDTQYF. For the CDR3, the DNA is TGTGCCACCAGTGAAGCTTCTAGCGGGTACACAGATACGCAGTATTTT.

This clonotype was picked up a small number of times. A much larger clone lies one base from this, so it may be a read error. The gene calls are TRBV3-1 and TRBJ1-2, with no clear D. V lost 3 bases and J 2 bases, leaving 4 bases between the germline ends. The CDR3 has 12 residues. Per the germline V gene, CDR1 is LGHDT and CDR2 is YNNKEL (reference sequence). CDR3 protein: CASSQENYGYTF. The CDR3 DNA sequence: TGTGCCAGCAGCCAGGAGAACTATGGCTACACCTTC.

This clonotype appeared a few times. V gene TRBV5-4 combines with J gene TRBJ2-7; possibly TRBD2 for D (5 bases). CDR1 and CDR2 from the germline V gene are SGHNT and YYREEE (reference sequence). With 4 bases removed from V and 0 bases from J, the gap between germline ends came to 17 bases. The CDR3 covers 16 residues. The CDR3 DNA follows: TGTGCCAGCAGCCATAACGGGGTGGTGGGCTCCTACGAGCAGTACTTC. This encodes CASSHNGVVGSYEQYF.

J is TRBJ2-1 and V is TRBV12-5; 9 bases agree with TRBD2. Germline lookup yields CDR1 LGHNT and CDR2 FRNRAP. This CDR3 has 16 amino acids. After removal of 1 base from V and 2 bases from J, the junction contained 3 bases not matched to a gene. CDR3 sequence reads: CASGLDSGGPYNEQFF. CDR3 in DNA: TGTGCTAGTGGTTTGGATAGCGGGGGTCCCTACAATGAGCAGTTCTTC. The whole variable domain, filled in from reference TRBV12-5 and TRBJ2-1, reads DARVTQTPRHKVTEMGQEVTMRCQPILGHNTVFWYRQTMMQGLELLAYFRNRAPLDDSGMPKDRFSAEMPDATLATLKIQPSEPRDSAVYFCASGLDSGGPYNEQFFGPGTRLTVL.

This clonotype was observed a handful of times. V is TRBV10-2 and J is TRBJ2-6; D may correspond to TRBD1 or TRBD2 (5 bases each). Germline CDR1 and CDR2: WSHSY and SAAADI. The CDR3 consists of 17 residues. Trimming pared 5 bases from V and 0 bases from J, leaving 14 bases between. The CDR3 DNA is TGCGCCAGCAGTCCCGGGACGGCTCCCTCTGGGGCCAACGTCCTGACTTTC. It specifies CASSPGTAPSGANVLTF.

The chain carries TRBV7-8 and TRBJ2-1; D unresolved. The CDR3 length is 12 residues. Per germline, CDR1 SGHVS and CDR2 FQNEAQ. Deletions cut 5 bases from V and 3 bases from J, with 5 bases between. CDR3 sequence: CASSPHYNEQFF. The CDR3 DNA reads as TGTGCCAGCAGCCCCCACTACAATGAGCAGTTCTTC.

The chain has TRBV20-1 and TRBJ2-7; TRBD2 matches 13 bases. Germline V gives CDR1 DFQATT, CDR2 SNEGSKA (reference sequence). The CDR3 has 18 amino acids. This CDR3 is CCARDRGRGLAGTYEQYV. In DNA form, the CDR3 reads TGCTGTGCTAGAGATAGAGGTAGGGGACTAGCGGGAACCTACGAGCAGTACGTC.